The 27 T cell receptor beta chains in this list originate from one sample, sequenced in a study of early T cells in non-severe SARS-CoV-2 infection. Each CDR3 protein gets one entry after TCRdb re-called the 5' RACE reads with MiXCR. Of roughly 90,000 distinct CDR3 sequences in the sample, 14% to 15% were seen once. The source material was whole blood. The receptor set was obtained from an adult who was a healthcare worker with PCR-confirmed SARS-CoV-2 infection or an uninfected control (not recorded which).

This chain links TRBV12-3 or TRBV12-4 with TRBJ2-3; 7 nucleotides match TRBD1. The CDR3 consists of 15 residues. The V and J ends lost 6 bases and 3 bases, in that order; junction bases with no gene match: 9. The CDR3 DNA follows: TGTGCCAGCAGCTATGACAGGGATGGGACAGATACGCAGTATTTT. This gives the protein CASSYDRDGTDTQYF.

In its sample, this clonotype was seen many times. The chain recombines TRBV25-1 with TRBJ2-1; D not resolved. Trimming removed 8 bases from V and 5 bases from J, with 10 bases in between. The CDR3 is made up of 12 amino acids. From germline, CDR1 is MGHDK and CDR2 SYGVNS. CDR3 DNA: TGTGCCAGCGGCCACAGAAACAATGAGCAGTTCTTC. Translation: CASGHRNNEQFF. The whole variable domain, filled in from reference TRBV25-1 and TRBJ2-1, reads EADIYQTPRYLVIGTGKKITLECSQTMGHDKMYWYQQDPGMELHLIHYSYGVNSTEKGDLSSESTVSRIRTEHFPLTLESARPSHTSQYLCASGHRNNEQFFGPGTRLTVL.

This chain connects TRBV9 to TRBJ1-2; TRBD1 matches 8 bases. CDR1 is SGDLS and CDR2 is YYNGEE in the germline V gene. The CDR3 is 15 amino acids. J gave up 8 bases and V 4 bases, and 13 bases lay outside the gene matches. In nucleotides, the CDR3 is TGTGCCAGCAGCCTCCAAAATCAGGGGGCGTGGGGCTACACCTTC. Translating gives CASSLQNQGAWGYTF.

There are a few counts of this clonotype. The chain recombines TRBV30 with TRBJ2-5; 8 bases align to TRBD2. CDR3 length: 14 residues. Trimming cost V 0 bases and J 1 base; bases outside gene matches: 1. The germline V gene encodes CDR1 GTSNPN and CDR2 SVGIG (reference sequence). CDR3 bases: TGTGCCTGGAGTGTAACTAGCGGCCAAGAGACCCAGTACTTC. Amino acids: CAWSVTSGQETQYF.

V gene TRBV6-1 combines with J gene TRBJ2-3; possibly TRBD1 for D (6 bases). This CDR3 spans 14 amino acids. Per the germline V gene, CDR1 is MNHNS and CDR2 is SASEGT. V was pared by 6 bases and J by 5 bases, with 15 bases between. The CDR3 loop is CASSPLGHRDTQYF. DNA for the CDR3: TGTGCCAGCAGCCCCCTGGGACACAGAGATACGCAGTATTTT.

This clonotype was counted a few times. The chain recombines TRBV4-1 with TRBJ2-3, with D possibly called TRBD1 or TRBD2 (5 bases each). V was trimmed by 0 bases and J by 1 base, leaving 14 bases between them. The germline V gene has CDR1 MGHRA and CDR2 YSYEKL. The length of the CDR3 is 17 residues. Here the CDR3 DNA reads TGCGCCAGCAGCCAAGATTCGCAGGGAGCAGGCACAGATACGCAGTATTTT. Translated, it gives CASSQDSQGAGTDTQYF.

This clonotype was picked up many times. The genes are TRBV10-2 and TRBJ2-3; D could derive from TRBD1 or TRBD2 (7 bases each). Trimming pared 8 bases from V and 4 bases from J, leaving 16 bases between. CDR3 length: 14 residues. CDR1 is WSHSY and CDR2 is SAAADI in the germline V gene. The CDR3 loop reads CASGFQGGADTQYF. CDR3 DNA: TGCGCCAGCGGGTTCCAGGGGGGGGCAGATACGCAGTATTTT.

In its sample, this clonotype was seen many times. The CDR3 here is CASSPRPGIYGYTF. In DNA form, the CDR3 reads TGTGCCAGCAGCCCGCGGCCAGGGATCTATGGCTACACCTTC. The chain links TRBV21-1 to TRBJ1-2; the D segment call TRBD1 is taken from the table without a DNA check. TRBV21-1 is a pseudogene locus. The CDR3 extends over 14 amino acids.

This sequence joins TRBV20-1 and TRBJ1-6, with 7 positions matching TRBD1. Losses at the gene ends were 2 bases for V and 2 bases for J; bases not matched to a gene: 12. The CDR3 is 18 amino acids. Germline-derived CDR1 and CDR2 are DFQATT and SNEGSKA (reference sequence). CDR3 residues: CSARMLPTGVAYNSPLHF. For the CDR3, the DNA is TGCAGTGCTAGAATGTTGCCAACAGGGGTGGCCTATAATTCACCCCTCCACTTT.

The sample holds many counts of this clonotype. The chain couples TRBV5-1 to TRBJ1-1, with 9 positions matching TRBD1. The trim removed 0 bases at V and 12 bases at J, leaving 6 bases unmatched. Germline V gene sequence: CDR1 SGHRS, CDR2 YFSETQ. The CDR3 extends over 13 amino acids. CDR3 amino acids: CASSLGQGVETFF. The CDR3 region has the DNA TGCGCCAGCAGCTTGGGACAGGGGGTCGAAACTTTCTTT.

This clonotype was detected ten times or more. The chain recombines TRBV5-1 with TRBJ1-2; 7 bases align to TRBD1. Trimming at V came to 4 bases and at J to 5 bases, leaving 5 bases not matched to a gene. The CDR3 loop spans 13 amino acids. Germline CDR1 and CDR2: SGHRS and YFSETQ. In DNA, the CDR3 is TGCGCCAGCAGCGTCGACAGGGATTATGGCTACACCTTC. It translates to CASSVDRDYGYTF.

The chain combines TRBV20-1 with TRBJ1-1; D uncertain. The V end lost 0 bases, the J end lost 2 bases, and 4 bases lay between the germline ends. There are 12 residues in the CDR3. CDR1 DFQATT and CDR2 SNEGSKA come from the germline V gene (reference sequence). The CDR3 DNA reads as TGCAGTGCTAGAGAAGTAAACACTGAAGCTTTCTTT. Its translation is CSAREVNTEAFF.

The chain carries TRBV7-2 and TRBJ2-3, with no clear D. This CDR3 region has 12 residues. V shed 1 base and J shed 7 bases, with 6 bases lying between them. CDR1 and CDR2 (germline): SGHTA, FQGNSA. The CDR3 is CASSLVGYTQYF. The CDR3 bases are TGTGCCAGCAGCTTAGTTGGGTATACGCAGTATTTT.

The rearrangement uses TRBV12-3 or TRBV12-4 and TRBJ2-1, with D maybe TRBD1 (6 bases). The length of the CDR3 is 16 residues. The V end was cut by 5 bases, the J end by 0 bases, with 14 bases between. The CDR3 reads CASSPRQASSYNEQFF. Here the CDR3 DNA reads TGTGCCAGCAGTCCTAGACAGGCTAGCTCCTACAATGAGCAGTTCTTC.

This clonotype was seen repeatedly, ten times or more. The chain links TRBV5-1 to TRBJ1-6, with D possibly TRBD1 on 5 matching bases. The ends were cut back, 1 base at V and 0 bases at J, with 17 bases in the middle. The CDR3 is 19 amino acids. Germline CDR1 reads SGHRS; CDR2 reads YFSETQ. The CDR3 region is CASSLWSGDLGSYNSPLHF. In DNA form, the CDR3 reads TGCGCCAGCAGCTTGTGGTCGGGGGATCTGGGCTCCTATAATTCACCCCTCCACTTT.

This clonotype has ten or more counts. This chain uses TRBV7-9 with TRBJ1-2; D is perhaps TRBD1 (5 bases). The germline CDR1 and CDR2 sequences are SEHNR and FQNEAQ (reference sequence). The V end was cut by 2 bases, the J end by 4 bases, with 17 bases between. The CDR3 has 16 amino acids. The CDR3: CASSLNRDANPYGYTF. The CDR3 DNA reads as TGTGCCAGCAGCTTAAATAGGGACGCCAATCCCTATGGCTACACCTTC.

The rearrangement links TRBV7-2 to TRBJ2-1, with 7 bases fitting TRBD1. The V gene end was trimmed by 5 bases and the J gene end by 9 bases; junction bases not matched to a gene: 22. The germline gives CDR1 SGHTA, CDR2 FQGNSA. This CDR3 contains 18 residues. The CDR3 DNA sequence: TGTGCCAGCAGCCCGATCCGACAGGGCTCCCCGGCGGGCGGTGAGCAGTTCTTC. This sequence encodes CASSPIRQGSPAGGEQFF.

This clonotype was observed many times. This chain connects TRBV10-2 to TRBJ2-3; D is uncertain. The germline V gene encodes CDR1 WSHSY and CDR2 SAAADI. With 1 base removed from V and 0 bases from J, the gap between germline ends came to 11 bases. The CDR3 spans 16 residues. The chain's CDR3 is CASSEWIRSSTDTQYF. The CDR3, as DNA: TGCGCCAGCAGTGAGTGGATCAGGTCAAGCACAGATACGCAGTATTTT.

The gene calls are TRBV6-6 and TRBJ2-3; TRBD2 matches at 11 bases. Germline V gene lookup returns CDR1 MNHNY and CDR2 SVGAGI (reference sequence). V lost 6 bases and J lost 4; bases outside the gene matches: 6. CDR3 length equals 15 residues. CDR3 in amino acids: CASRISGGAADTQYF. CDR3 nucleotide sequence: TGTGCCAGCAGAATTAGCGGGGGGGCCGCAGATACGCAGTATTTT.

This clonotype was seen many times. The V gene is TRBV6-5, the J gene TRBJ2-7; D uncertain. This CDR3 is built from 13 residues. Germline CDR1 and CDR2: MNHEY and SVGAGI. V lost 5 bases and J 6 bases, leaving 14 bases between the germline ends. The chain's CDR3 is CASSPARLGEQYV. Here the CDR3 DNA reads TGTGCCAGCAGTCCGGCGAGGCTAGGCGAGCAGTACGTC.

This chain links TRBV2 with TRBJ1-2, with a weak D call TRBD1 (6 bases). The CDR3 sequence is 12 residues long. Trimming took 2 bases from V and 12 from J, leaving 13 bases between them. Germline V CDR1 and CDR2: SNHLY, FYNNEI. CDR3 residues: CASSESFQGNTF. DNA of the CDR3: TGTGCCAGCAGTGAAAGCTTTCAGGGGAACACCTTC.

V usage is TRBV6-2 or TRBV6-3 and J usage is TRBJ1-1; a weak D match, TRBD1 (5 bases). The ends were cut back, 4 bases at V and 5 bases at J, with 14 bases in the middle. CDR1 and CDR2 from the germline V gene are MNHEY and SVGEGT. The CDR3 runs 14 residues. DNA for the CDR3: TGTGCCAGCAGTTTCAGGGCAGGGAGGACTGAAGCTTTCTTT. Protein sequence: CASSFRAGRTEAFF.

J is TRBJ2-7 and V is TRBV6-6; TRBD1 aligns across 8 bases. Losses at the gene ends were 7 bases for V and 7 bases for J; bases not matched to a gene: 9. CDR3 length: 13 residues. Germline V CDR1 and CDR2: MNHNY, SVGAGI (reference sequence). The CDR3, as DNA: TGTGCCAGCAATAACAGGGGGGTCGGGGAGCAGTACGTC. This gives the protein CASNNRGVGEQYV.

CDR3 sequence (DNA): TGTGCCAGCAGCCTCGTTAGGGCGTCATGGAATGAGCAGTTCTTC. Its translation is CASSLVRASWNEQFF. The chain couples TRBV7-3 to TRBJ2-1; D remains ambiguous. V lost 5 bases to trimming and J lost 7 bases, with 18 bases between them. This CDR3 region has 15 residues. Germline values: CDR1 SGHTA, CDR2 FQGTGA.

The chain couples TRBV18 to TRBJ2-5, with 10 bases that match TRBD2. The germline gives CDR1 KGHSH, CDR2 LQKENI. After removal of 2 bases from V and 5 bases from J, the junction contained 5 bases not matched to a gene. The CDR3 consists of 15 residues. In nucleotides, the CDR3 is TGTGCCAGCTCACCAAGCGGGGGGGCCTTGGAGACCCAGTACTTC. Translation: CASSPSGGALETQYF.

The rearrangement uses TRBV20-1 and TRBJ1-1, with D tentatively TRBD1 (6 bases). V lost 0 bases to trimming and J lost 6 bases, with 14 bases between them. Germline-derived CDR1 and CDR2 are DFQATT and SNEGSKA (reference sequence). This CDR3 comprises 14 residues. CDR3 bases: TGCAGTGCTAGAGATGTGGGGGGCTGGGCTGAAGCTTTCTTT. Translating gives CSARDVGGWAEAFF.

This clonotype was recorded at least ten times. The J gene is TRBJ2-5, the V gene TRBV9, with D perhaps TRBD2 (5 bases). V shed 0 bases and J shed 2 bases, with 11 bases lying between them. The CDR3 totals 15 residues. Germline V gene lookup returns CDR1 SGDLS and CDR2 YYNGEE. In DNA form, the CDR3 reads TGTGCCAGCAGCGTAGGAGGGAACAGTCAAGAGACCCAGTACTTC. Its translation is CASSVGGNSQETQYF.